The 6 T cell receptor beta chains presented below share a single source sample, sequenced in a study of T cells in Graves' hyperthyroidism and ophthalmopathy. There were TCR beta CDR3 regions amplified from RNA transcripts. The HTBI set primed first-round TCR CDR3 RT-PCR. TCRdb called the multiplex PCR reads again in MiXCR, with one record for every CDR3 protein. This table holds nearly 250,000 distinct CDR3 sequences, around 17% found once. The specimen was blood. Receptors were obtained from a woman younger than 35 with Graves' ophthalmopathy.

J is TRBJ2-3 and V is TRBV12-3 or TRBV12-4; no definite D call. V dropped 3 bases and J dropped 2 bases, with 6 bases sitting between them. The CDR3 covers 13 residues. DNA of the CDR3: TGTGCCAGCAGTTTCGGTATCACAGATACGCAGTATTTT. As protein: CASSFGITDTQYF.

The chain links TRBV28 to TRBJ2-1; the match to TRBD2 covers 12 bases. This CDR3 is 18 amino acids long. The trim removed 7 bases at V and 8 bases at J, leaving 18 bases unmatched. Germline loops: CDR1 MDHEN, CDR2 SYDVKM. CDR3 DNA: TGTGCCAGCAACCCAACGGTGAGGACTAGCGGGGCCGGGCATGAGCAGTTCTTC. Translation: CASNPTVRTSGAGHEQFF. Drawing the rest from reference TRBV28 and TRBJ2-1, the complete variable domain is DVKVTQSSRYLVKRTGEKVFLECVQDMDHENMFWYRQDPGLGLRLIYFSYDVKMKEKGDIPEGYSVSREKKERFSLILESASTNQTSMYLCASNPTVRTSGAGHEQFFGPGTRLTVL.

In this sample, this clonotype turned up many times. J is TRBJ1-1 and V is TRBV7-3, with 9 bases matching TRBD1. CDR3 length: 12 residues. J gave up 11 bases and V 2 bases, and 3 bases lay outside the gene matches. Per germline, CDR1 SGHTA and CDR2 FQGTGA. CDR3 nucleotides: TGTGCCAGCAGCTTAGGGACAGGGCGGGCTTTCTTT. It is translated as CASSLGTGRAFF.

In this sample, this clonotype turned up many times. The chain joins TRBV7-3 to TRBJ2-5; D perhaps matches TRBD2 (6 bases). CDR1 and CDR2 from the germline V gene are SGHTA and FQGTGA. Trimming took off 5 bases at V and 1 base at J, with 11 bases between the two ends. CDR3 size: 14 residues. The CDR3: CASSPAGGQETQYF. CDR3 sequence (DNA): TGTGCCAGCAGCCCGGCCGGGGGCCAAGAGACCCAGTACTTC.

This clonotype appeared many times. The chain links TRBV3-1 to TRBJ1-3; TRBD1 is a possible D gene (6 bases). The CDR3 loop spans 14 amino acids. The germline V gene has CDR1 LGHDT and CDR2 YNNKEL (reference sequence). Trimming cost V 3 bases and J 4 bases, with 10 bases left between them. CDR3 nucleotides: TGTGCCAGCAGCCACAGGGGAGTGGGAAACACCATATATTTT. This sequence encodes CASSHRGVGNTIYF.

The table lists this clonotype with many counts. The chain is built from TRBV28 and TRBJ1-5; possibly TRBD1 for D (5 bases). The CDR3 runs 15 residues. The V end was cut by 6 bases, the J end by 4 bases, with 16 bases between. In germline, CDR1 is MDHEN, CDR2 SYDVKM. The CDR3 DNA follows: TGTGCCAGCAGGGCCTTACTTAAGGGGAATCAGCCCCAGCATTTT. This sequence encodes CASRALLKGNQPQHF.